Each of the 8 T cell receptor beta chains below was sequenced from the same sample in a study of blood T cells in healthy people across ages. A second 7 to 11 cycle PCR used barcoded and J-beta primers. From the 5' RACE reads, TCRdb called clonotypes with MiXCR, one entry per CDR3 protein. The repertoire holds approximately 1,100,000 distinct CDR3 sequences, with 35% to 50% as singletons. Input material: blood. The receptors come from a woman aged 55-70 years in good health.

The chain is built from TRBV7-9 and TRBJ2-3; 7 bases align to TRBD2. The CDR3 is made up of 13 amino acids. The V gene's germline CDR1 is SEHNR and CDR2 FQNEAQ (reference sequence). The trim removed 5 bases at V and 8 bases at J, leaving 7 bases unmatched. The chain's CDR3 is CASSPNPGGTQYF. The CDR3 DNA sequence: TGTGCCAGCAGCCCCAACCCGGGGGGTACGCAGTATTTT.

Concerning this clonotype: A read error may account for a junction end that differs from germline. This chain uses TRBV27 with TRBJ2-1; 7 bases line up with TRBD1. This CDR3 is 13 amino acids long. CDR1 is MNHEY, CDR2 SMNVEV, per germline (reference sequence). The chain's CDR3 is CTSRGGTYNEQFF. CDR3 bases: TGTACCAGCAGAGGGGGCACCTACAATGAGCAGTTCTTC.

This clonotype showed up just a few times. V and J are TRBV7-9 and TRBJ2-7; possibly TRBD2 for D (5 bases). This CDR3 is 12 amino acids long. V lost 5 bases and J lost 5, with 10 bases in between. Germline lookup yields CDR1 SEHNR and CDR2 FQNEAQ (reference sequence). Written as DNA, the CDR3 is TGTGCCAGCAGCCCCGGGAACAACGAGCAGTACTTC. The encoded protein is CASSPGNNEQYF.

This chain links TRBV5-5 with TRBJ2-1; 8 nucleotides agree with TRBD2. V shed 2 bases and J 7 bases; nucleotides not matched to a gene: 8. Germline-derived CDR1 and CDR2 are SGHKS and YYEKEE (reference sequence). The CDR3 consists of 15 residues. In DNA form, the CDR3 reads TGTGCCAGCAGCTTCTGGCTAGCGGGTCAGAATGAGCAGTTCTTC. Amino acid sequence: CASSFWLAGQNEQFF.

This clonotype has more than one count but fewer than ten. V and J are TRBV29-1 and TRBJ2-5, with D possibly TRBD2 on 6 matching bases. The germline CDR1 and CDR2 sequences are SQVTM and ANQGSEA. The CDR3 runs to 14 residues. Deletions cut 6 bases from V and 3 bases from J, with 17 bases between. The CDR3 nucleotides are TGCAGCGTGGAGGGAGACGGCTTCGAAGAGACCCAGTACTTC. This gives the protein CSVEGDGFEETQYF.

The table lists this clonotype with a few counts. As DNA, the CDR3 is TGTGCCAGCAGTTACTCGAGGGTTAGTACCTACGAGCAGTACTTC. It codes for CASSYSRVSTYEQYF. This sequence joins TRBV6-5 and TRBJ2-7; tentatively, D is TRBD2 (5 bases). V dropped 0 bases and J dropped 2 bases, with 11 bases sitting between them. The CDR3 extends over 15 amino acids. The V gene's germline CDR1 is MNHEY and CDR2 SVGAGI.

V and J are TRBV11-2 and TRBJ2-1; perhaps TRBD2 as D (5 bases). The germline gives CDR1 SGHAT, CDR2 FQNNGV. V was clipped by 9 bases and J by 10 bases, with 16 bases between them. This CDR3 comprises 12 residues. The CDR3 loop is CASSPIGGEQFF. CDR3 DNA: TGTGCCAGTAGCCCTATAGGAGGCGAGCAGTTCTTC. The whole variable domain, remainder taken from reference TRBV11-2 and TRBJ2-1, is EAGVAQSPRYKIIEKRQSVAFWCNPISGHATLYWYQQILGQGPKLLIQFQNNGVVDDSQLPKDRFSAERLKGVDSTLKIQPAKLEDSAVYLCASSPIGGEQFFGPGTRLTVL.

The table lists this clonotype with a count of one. In nucleotides, the CDR3 is TGTGCCAGCAGTGACATCGGGACAGGGAAAGAGACCCAGTACTTC. The encoded protein is CASSDIGTGKETQYF. This rearrangement joins TRBV2 to TRBJ2-4; 9 positions agree with TRBD1. The J call could be wrong; TRBJ2-5 is a better fit for the DNA end. The V gene's germline CDR1 is SNHLY and CDR2 FYNNEI. The length of the CDR3 is 15 residues.